This TCR beta chain was sequenced during a study of cytomegalovirus exposure and HLA in healthy donors. Study background: Membership in the Caucasian-associated ancestry cluster was found for about 80% of 398 genotyped donors.

The ends were cut back, 4 bases at V and 1 base at J, with 17 bases in the middle. Germline V gives CDR1 SGHNT, CDR2 YENEEA. The CDR3 length is 17 residues. Amplification used 60 Vbeta primers and 13 Jbeta primers. Source study methods: Later, tens of millions of unique TCR beta chains were counted in an analysis, and about 12 million of them were shared. Some clones are missing from TCRdb's copy, which holds only in-frame ones; the method was immunoSEQ multiplex PCR. D and trimming come from the DNA, and the V and J calls and clone size come from that table. The table lists about 160,000 clones, roughly 80% of them singletons.

This receptor was taken from a woman aged 18-29 years in good health and CMV-seronegative. The sequencing input was PBMCs. The chain is built from TRBV11-3 and TRBJ2-1; weak D call: TRBD1 (6 bases). CDR3 bases: TGTGCCAGCAGCTCCTCCTCAGGGGCGCCATCCTACAATGAGCAGTTCTTC. It yields the protein CASSSSSGAPSYNEQFF.